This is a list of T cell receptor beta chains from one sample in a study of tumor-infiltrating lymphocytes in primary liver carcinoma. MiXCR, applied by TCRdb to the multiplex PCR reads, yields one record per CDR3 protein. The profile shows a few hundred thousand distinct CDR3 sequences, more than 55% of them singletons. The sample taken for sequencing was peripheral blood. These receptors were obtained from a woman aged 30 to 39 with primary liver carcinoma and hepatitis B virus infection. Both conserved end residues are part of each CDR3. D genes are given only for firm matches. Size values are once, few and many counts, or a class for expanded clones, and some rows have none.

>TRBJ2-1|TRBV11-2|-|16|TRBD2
TGTGCCAGTAGCTTGAGCGGGAGAGGCTCCTACTATGAGCAGTTCTTC
CASSLSGRGSYYEQFF
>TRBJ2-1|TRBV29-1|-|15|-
TGCAGCGCCGTAAGAGCAGATCGCTCCTACAATGAGCAGTTCTTC
CSAVRADRSYNEQFF
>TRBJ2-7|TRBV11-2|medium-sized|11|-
TGTGCCAGCAGCTCCATCTACGAGCAGTACTTC
CASSSIYEQYF
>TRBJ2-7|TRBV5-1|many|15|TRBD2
TGTGCCAGCAGTTGGACTAGCGGGAGCTCCTACGAGCAGTACTTC
CASSWTSGSSYEQYF
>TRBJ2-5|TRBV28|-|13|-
TGTGCCATCCTTAGCGATCCTGGCAGGACCCAGTACTTC
CAILSDPGRTQYF
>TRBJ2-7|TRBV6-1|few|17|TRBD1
TGTGCCAGCCCCGCCGGGACAGGGGGGACCGGATCCTACGAGCAGTACTTC
CASPAGTGGTGSYEQYF
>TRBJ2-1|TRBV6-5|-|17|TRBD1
TGTGCCAGCAGTTACTCGAGTATCGGACAGGGGAGGAATGAGCAGTTCTTC
CASSYSSIGQGRNEQFF
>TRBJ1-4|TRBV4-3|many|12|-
TGCGCCAGCAGCCTAGGAGAGGAAAAACTGTTTTTT
CASSLGEEKLFF
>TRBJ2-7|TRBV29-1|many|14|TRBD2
TGCAGCGTAAGAACTAGCGGGAGCTCCTACGAGCAGTACTTC
CSVRTSGSSYEQYF
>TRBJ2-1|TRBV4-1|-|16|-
TGCGCCAGCAGCCAATTCTTGGACAGCTCCTACAATGAGCAGTTCTTC
CASSQFLDSSYNEQFF
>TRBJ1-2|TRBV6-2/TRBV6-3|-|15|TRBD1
TGTGCCAGCAGTGGTCCTGGACAGGGGGTTTCTGGCTACACCTTC
CASSGPGQGVSGYTF
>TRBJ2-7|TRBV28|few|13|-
TGTGCCAGCAGTTTAATCGGGCACGACGAGCAGTACTTC
CASSLIGHDEQYF
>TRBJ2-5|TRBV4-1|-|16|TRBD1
TGCACCAGCAGGGAGAAACCGGGACAGGGAGATAGGACCCAGTACTTC
CTSREKPGQGDRTQYF
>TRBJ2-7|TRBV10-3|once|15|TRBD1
TGTGCCATCAGTGAGTCCAGGACAGGGACCTACGAGCAGTACTTC
CAISESRTGTYEQYF
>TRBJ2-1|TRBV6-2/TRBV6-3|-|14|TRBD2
TGTGCCAGCACTTCAACTAGCGGGTACAGTGAGCAGTTCTTC
CASTSTSGYSEQFF
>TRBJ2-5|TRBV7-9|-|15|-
TGTGCCAGCAGCTTTTTGGGTCAGGAGTTAGAGACCCAGTACTTC
CASSFLGQELETQYF
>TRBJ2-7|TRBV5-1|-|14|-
TGCGCCAGCGTGAGGGGAACAGACTCCTACGAGCAGTACTTC
CASVRGTDSYEQYF
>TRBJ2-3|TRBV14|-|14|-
TGTGCCAGCAAACGGGCCCAAAAGACAGATACGCAGTATTTT
CASKRAQKTDTQYF
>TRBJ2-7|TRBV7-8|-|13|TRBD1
TGTGCCTGCATAAAGACAGGGGCCTACGAGCAGTACTTC
CACIKTGAYEQYF
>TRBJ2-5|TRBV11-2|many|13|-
TGTGCCAGCAGCTTTCCGGGGAGAGAGACCCAGTACTTC
CASSFPGRETQYF
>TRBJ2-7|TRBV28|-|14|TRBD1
TGTGCCAGCAGTCGGACAGGGAGTACGGACGAGCAGTACTTC
CASSRTGSTDEQYF
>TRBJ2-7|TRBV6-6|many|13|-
TGTGCCAGCAGTCTACAGGCTACCTACGAGCAGTACTTC
CASSLQATYEQYF
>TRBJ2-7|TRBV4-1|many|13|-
TGCGCCAGCAGCTGGACAAGGACCTACGAGCAGTACTTC
CASSWTRTYEQYF
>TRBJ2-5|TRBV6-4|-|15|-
TGTGCCAGCAGTGACGCAAGACGGGGATGGGAGACCCAGTACTTC
CASSDARRGWETQYF
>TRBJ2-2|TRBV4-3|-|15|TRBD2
TGCACCAGTAGACCCAGCGGGGCGAACACCGGGGAGCTGTTTTTT
CTSRPSGANTGELFF
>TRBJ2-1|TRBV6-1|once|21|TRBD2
TGTGCCAGCCTAAAGGGACGCCTCGGGACTAGCGGGAGATCAGGGCATTGGGAGCAGTTCTTC
CASLKGRLGTSGRSGHWEQFF
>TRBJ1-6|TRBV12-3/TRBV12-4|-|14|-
TGTGCCAGCAGTTCTCAGGGGACGAGTTCACCCCTCCACTTT
CASSSQGTSSPLHF
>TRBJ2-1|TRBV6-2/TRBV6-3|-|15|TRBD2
TGTGCCAGCAGTCCCTCTAGCGGGACTTACAATGAGCAGTTCTTC
CASSPSSGTYNEQFF
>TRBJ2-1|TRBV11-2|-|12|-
TGTACCAGCAGCTTCCCCGGGGGTGAGCAGTTCTTC
CTSSFPGGEQFF
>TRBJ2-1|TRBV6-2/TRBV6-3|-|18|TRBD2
TGTGCCAGCAGTTACTTGAGCGTCGGGACTAGATCCTACAATGAGCAGTTCTTC
CASSYLSVGTRSYNEQFF
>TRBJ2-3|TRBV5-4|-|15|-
TGTGCCAGCAGCTCATCCTATCCTGGCACAGATGCGCAGTATTTT
CASSSSYPGTDAQYF